These 11 T cell receptor beta chains came from one sample sequenced in a study of OX40 agonist ivuxolimab in advanced cancers. Sequencing was performed with immunoSEQ multiplex PCR; in TCRdb, only in-frame clones are kept and a portion is missing. The sample has approximately 66,000 clones, more than 70% seen once. The sample was CD4+ or CD8+ T cells sorted from blood, taken in a trial of the OX40 agonist ivuxolimab. These receptor sequences come from an adult with an advanced solid tumor such as melanoma, head and neck, liver or kidney cancer.

This clone showed up just once. This rearrangement joins TRBV19 to TRBJ2-2; D call uncertain. The V and J ends lost 1 base and 6 bases respectively, with 12 bases between them. Germline CDR1 is LNHDA and CDR2 is SQIVND (reference sequence). CDR3 length: 15 amino acids. CDR3 nucleotides: TGTGCCAGTAGTATAGTGCTCGAGCGCCCCGGGGAGCTGTTTTTT. This codes for CASSIVLERPGELFF.

CDR3 protein: CASSAPLGVRNTEAFF. In DNA, the CDR3 is TGTGCCAGCAGCGCCCCCCTGGGGGTTAGGAACACTGAAGCTTTCTTT. The chain links TRBV7-6 to TRBJ1-1; perhaps TRBD1 as D (5 bases). Germline CDR1 is SGHVS and CDR2 is FNYEAQ. The CDR3 is 16 amino acids. Trimming removed 5 bases at V and 1 base at J, with 17 bases between. The variable domain in full, completed from reference TRBV7-6 and TRBJ1-1, reads GAGVSQSPRYKVTKRGQDVALRCDPISGHVSLYWYRQALGQGPEFLTYFNYEAQQDKSGLPNDRFSAERPEGSISTLTIQRTEQRDSAMYRCASSAPLGVRNTEAFFGQGTRLTVV.

This clone turned up a few times. The J gene is TRBJ1-1, the V gene TRBV5-4; tentatively, D is TRBD1 (6 bases). This CDR3 comprises 13 residues. Germline CDR1 and CDR2: SGHNT and YYREEE (reference sequence). Trimming pared 4 bases from V and 3 bases from J, leaving 10 bases between. CDR3 sequence: CASSPGQYTEAFF. In DNA form, the CDR3 reads TGTGCCAGCAGCCCCGGACAGTACACTGAAGCTTTCTTT.

A few counts support this clone. The gene calls are TRBV5-1 and TRBJ2-4, with 7 nucleotides matching TRBD1. J gave up 8 bases and V 3 bases, and 8 bases lay outside the gene matches. Per germline, CDR1 SGHRS and CDR2 YFSETQ. This CDR3 region has 14 residues. This CDR3 is CASSSGTVADIQYF. The CDR3, as DNA: TGCGCCAGCAGCTCGGGGACAGTCGCGGACATTCAGTACTTC.

The rearrangement uses TRBV6-1 and TRBJ2-7, with TRBD1 matching over 9 bases. V shed 3 bases and J 4 bases; nucleotides not matched to a gene: 7. Germline CDR1 and CDR2: MNHNS and SASEGT. This CDR3 is 15 amino acids long. For the CDR3, the DNA is TGTGCCAGCAGTGACCGGACAGGGGCTGGGTACGAGCAGTACTTC. Protein: CASSDRTGAGYEQYF.

This chain joins TRBV5-1 and TRBJ2-1, with D perhaps TRBD1 (6 bases). The CDR3 runs to 12 residues. Germline CDR1 is SGHRS and CDR2 is YFSETQ. V was pared by 4 bases and J by 9 bases, with 11 bases between. The CDR3 reads CASSTQGTEQFF. For the CDR3, the DNA is TGCGCCAGCAGCACACAGGGTACTGAGCAGTTCTTC.

The rearrangement joins TRBV28 to TRBJ1-3; tentatively, D is TRBD1 (6 bases). This CDR3 is built from 14 residues. Germline values: CDR1 MDHEN, CDR2 SYDVKM. Trimming shortened V by 10 bases and J by 0 bases, and 13 bases separated the two germline ends. This chain's CDR3 is CATEDSRSGNTIYF. The CDR3 DNA follows: TGTGCCACCGAGGACAGCCGCTCTGGAAACACCATATATTTT.

The gene calls are TRBV29-1 and TRBJ2-3, with D tentatively TRBD2 (6 bases). The germline CDR1 and CDR2 sequences are SQVTM and ANQGSEA. The ends were cut back, 3 bases at V and 6 bases at J, with 10 bases in the middle. The CDR3 loop spans 12 amino acids. In DNA form, the CDR3 reads TGCAGCGTTGATAGCGGCGACGATACGCAGTATTTT. Translated, it gives CSVDSGDDTQYF.

CDR3 residues: CASSERVTGDGYTF. The DNA for the CDR3 is TGCGCCAGCAGTGAGAGGGTGACAGGGGATGGCTACACCTTC. The rearrangement joins TRBV10-1 to TRBJ1-2; 8 nucleotides match TRBD1. V shed 2 bases, J shed 6 bases, and the junction held 5 bases outside the gene matches. CDR3 size: 14 residues. Germline CDR1 is WNHNN and CDR2 is SYGVQD (reference sequence).

This clone has just one count. V usage is TRBV11-2 and J usage is TRBJ2-3; TRBD2 aligns across 7 bases. The CDR3 covers 15 residues. Germline V gives CDR1 SGHAT, CDR2 FQNNGV. The V gene end was trimmed by 6 bases and the J gene end by 4 bases; junction bases not matched to a gene: 10. For the CDR3, the DNA is TGTGCCAGCAGACGACCCGGACTAGGATCAGATACGCAGTATTTT. Translation gives CASRRPGLGSDTQYF.

The chain joins TRBV27 to TRBJ1-1; D is uncertain. CDR1 MNHEY and CDR2 SMNVEV come from the germline V gene (reference sequence). CDR3 length equals 13 residues. V was clipped by 2 bases and J by 1 base, with 5 bases between them. The CDR3 nucleotides read TGTGCCAGCAGTTTAACGCAGAACACTGAAGCTTTCTTT. Its protein is CASSLTQNTEAFF.